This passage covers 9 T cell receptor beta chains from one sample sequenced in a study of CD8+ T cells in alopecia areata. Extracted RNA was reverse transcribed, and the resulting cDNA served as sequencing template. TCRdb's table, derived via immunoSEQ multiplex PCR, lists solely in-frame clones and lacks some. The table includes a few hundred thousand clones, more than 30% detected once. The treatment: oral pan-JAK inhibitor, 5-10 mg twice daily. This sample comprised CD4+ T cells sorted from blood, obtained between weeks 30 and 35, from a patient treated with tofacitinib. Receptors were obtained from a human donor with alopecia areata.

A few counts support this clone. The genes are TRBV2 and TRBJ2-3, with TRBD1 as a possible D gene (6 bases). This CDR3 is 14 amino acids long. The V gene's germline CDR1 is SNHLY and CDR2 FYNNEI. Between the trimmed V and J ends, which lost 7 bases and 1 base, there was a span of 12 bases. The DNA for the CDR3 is TGTGCCAGCATCCAGGGGATCGGCACAGATACGCAGTATTTT. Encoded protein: CASIQGIGTDTQYF.

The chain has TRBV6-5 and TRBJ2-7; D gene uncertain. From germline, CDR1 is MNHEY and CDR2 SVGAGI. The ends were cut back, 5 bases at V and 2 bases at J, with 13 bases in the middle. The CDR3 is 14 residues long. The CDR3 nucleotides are TGTGCCAGCAGTAGGAATTTAGGCGCCTACGAGCAGTACTTC. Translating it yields CASSRNLGAYEQYF.

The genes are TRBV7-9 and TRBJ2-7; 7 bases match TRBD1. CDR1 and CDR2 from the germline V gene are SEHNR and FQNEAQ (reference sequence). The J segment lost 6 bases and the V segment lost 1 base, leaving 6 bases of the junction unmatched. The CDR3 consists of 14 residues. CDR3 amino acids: CASSLEGTDSEQYF. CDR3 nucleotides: TGTGCCAGCAGCTTAGAAGGGACAGATTCCGAGCAGTACTTC.

CDR3 region: CASSNRDRASYEQYF. Here the CDR3 DNA reads TGCGCCAGCAGCAACCGGGACAGGGCTTCCTACGAGCAGTACTTC. The chain couples TRBV5-1 to TRBJ2-7; 9 bases are a match to TRBD1. Germline V CDR1 and CDR2: SGHRS, YFSETQ. The CDR3 runs to 15 residues. With 4 bases clipped from V and 1 base from J, the junction kept 6 bases outside the gene matches. The full variable domain, completed using reference TRBV5-1 and TRBJ2-7, is KAGVTQTPRYLIKTRGQQVTLSCSPISGHRSVSWYQQTPGQGLQFLFEYFSETQRNKGNFPGRFSGRQFSNSRSEMNVSTLELGDSALYLCASSNRDRASYEQYFGPGTRLTVT.

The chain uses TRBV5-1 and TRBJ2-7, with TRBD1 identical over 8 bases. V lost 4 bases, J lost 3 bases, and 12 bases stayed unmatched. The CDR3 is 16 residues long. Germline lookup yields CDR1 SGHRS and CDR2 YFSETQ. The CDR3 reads CASSRGGGQGDYEQYF. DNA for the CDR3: TGCGCCAGCAGCCGTGGAGGAGGACAGGGTGACTACGAGCAGTACTTC.

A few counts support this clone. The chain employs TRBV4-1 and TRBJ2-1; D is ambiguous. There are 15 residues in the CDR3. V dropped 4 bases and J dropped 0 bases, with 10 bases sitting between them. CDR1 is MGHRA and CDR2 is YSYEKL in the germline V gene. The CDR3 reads CASSPVGISYNEQFF. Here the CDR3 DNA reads TGCGCCAGCAGCCCCGTGGGGATCTCCTACAATGAGCAGTTCTTC.

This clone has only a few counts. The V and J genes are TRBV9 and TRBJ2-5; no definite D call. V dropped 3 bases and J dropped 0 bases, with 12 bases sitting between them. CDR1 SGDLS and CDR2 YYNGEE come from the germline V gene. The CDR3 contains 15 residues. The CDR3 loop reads CASSADTSYQETQYF. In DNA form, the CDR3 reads TGTGCCAGCAGCGCTGACACCTCGTACCAAGAGACCCAGTACTTC.

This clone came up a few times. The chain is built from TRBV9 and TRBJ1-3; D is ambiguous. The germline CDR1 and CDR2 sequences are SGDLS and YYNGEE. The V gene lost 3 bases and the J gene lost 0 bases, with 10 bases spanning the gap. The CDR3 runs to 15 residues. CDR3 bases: TGTGCCAGCAGCGGATCTATAAACTCTGGAAACACCATATATTTT. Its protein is CASSGSINSGNTIYF.

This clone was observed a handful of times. The CDR3 loop reads CASKDRGSTDTQYF. The CDR3 region has the DNA TGCGCCAGCAAGGACAGGGGAAGCACAGATACGCAGTATTTT. The chain couples TRBV4-1 to TRBJ2-3; TRBD1 agrees at 9 bases. From germline, CDR1 is MGHRA and CDR2 YSYEKL. With V trimmed by 7 bases and J by 0 bases, 2 bases remained unmatched. The CDR3 covers 14 residues.